One and the same sample provided the 7 T cell receptor beta chains below, sequenced in a study of blood T cells in healthy people across ages. PCR was performed a second time for 7 to 11 cycles using a sample-barcoded 5' primer and a J-beta primer mix. TCRdb processed the 5' RACE reads anew with MiXCR; each CDR3 protein has one entry. This sample has more than 1.4 million distinct CDR3 sequences; 42% occur once, and the top ten carry approximately 7.9%. The sample comprised blood. The receptor source for this set is a woman between 18 and 29 years old in good health.

The V and J genes are TRBV12-3 or TRBV12-4 and TRBJ2-6; D remains ambiguous. Trimming took off 5 bases at V and 4 bases at J, with 12 bases between the two ends. The CDR3 covers 15 residues. The DNA for the CDR3 is TGTGCCAGCAGTATCCTCTTCGGCGGGGCCAACGTCCTGACTTTC. It translates to CASSILFGGANVLTF.

In its sample, this clonotype was seen many times. Relative to the germline gene, one junction end is altered; a read error may explain this. The rearrangement links TRBV5-1 to TRBJ2-7; D unclear. CDR3 length equals 15 residues. Germline values: CDR1 SGHRS, CDR2 YFSETQ. The CDR3: CASSLSGRGSYEQYF. The CDR3 DNA reads TGTGCCAGCAGCTTATCAGGACGAGGCTCCTACGAGCAGTACTTC.

Concerning this clonotype itself: An end of the junction does not agree with germline; a read error may underlie this. The chain combines TRBV14 with TRBJ2-1; D is tentatively TRBD1 or TRBD2 (5 bases each). From germline, CDR1 is SGHDN and CDR2 FVKESK. CDR3 length equals 16 residues. The CDR3: CASSQDTGPPVDEQFF. The DNA for the CDR3 is TGTGCTAGCAGCCAAGATACGGGGCCTCCGGTGGATGAGCAGTTCTTC.

The rearrangement links TRBV10-3 to TRBJ2-7; 8 positions agree with TRBD1. This CDR3 spans 13 amino acids. J gave up 2 bases and V 11 bases, and 8 bases lay outside the gene matches. The germline CDR1 and CDR2 sequences are ENHRY and SYGVKD. CDR3 residues: CAAGTGNTYEQYF. DNA for the CDR3: TGTGCCGCCGGGACAGGTAATACCTACGAGCAGTACTTC.

The chain combines TRBV12-3 or TRBV12-4 with TRBJ2-3; 10 nucleotides agree with TRBD2. V was clipped by 1 base and J by 0 bases; unmatched bases: 4. CDR3 length: 17 residues. Here the CDR3 DNA reads TGTGCCAGCAGTTTAGTCAGCGGGGGGGGAAGCACAGATACGCAGTATTTT. This codes for CASSLVSGGGSTDTQYF.

The chain uses TRBV10-3 and TRBJ2-4; 8 bases match TRBD2. The closer fit of TRBJ2-7 to the DNA end suggests the J call may be wrong. The CDR3 is made up of 11 amino acids. Germline lookup yields CDR1 ENHRY and CDR2 SYGVKD. CDR3: CATRGGYEQYF. In DNA, the CDR3 is TGTGCCACTCGGGGGGGATACGAGCAGTACTTC.

The chain carries TRBV10-3 and TRBJ1-1, with D perhaps TRBD1 (5 bases). V gave up 0 bases and J gave up 2 bases, with 10 bases separating them. CDR1 and CDR2 (germline): ENHRY, SYGVKD. This CDR3 region has 15 residues. CDR3 protein: CAISESGGGNTEAFF. CDR3 coding DNA: TGTGCCATCAGTGAGTCGGGGGGAGGCAACACTGAAGCTTTCTTT.